A single sample gave rise to the 11 T cell receptor beta chains below, sequenced in a study of response to subunit inactivated influenza vaccine. A single record per CDR3 protein comes from TCRdb applying MiXCR to the RT-PCR reads. The sample shows approximately 480,000 distinct CDR3 sequences, about a tenth of them seen only once. The input for sequencing was PBMCs from blood, taken 45 days after vaccination. The receptor source for this set is a man in his fifties or sixties who received an inactivated influenza vaccine.

This clonotype appeared once. The V gene is TRBV3-1, the J gene TRBJ2-5; perhaps TRBD2 as D (6 bases). Trimming cost V 7 bases and J 9 bases, with 21 bases left between them. CDR1 and CDR2 (germline): LGHDT, YNNKEL (reference sequence). The CDR3 has 14 amino acids. CDR3 sequence reads: CASTVGRGVLAQYF. For the CDR3, the DNA is TGTGCCAGCACCGTGGGGCGGGGAGTCCTGGCCCAGTACTTC.

This clonotype appeared a few times. The rearrangement links TRBV12-3 or TRBV12-4 to TRBJ1-5, with 8 bases identical to TRBD1. The junction had 4 bases not matched to a gene; V was cut back by 6 bases and J by 3 bases. The CDR3 loop spans 14 amino acids. The CDR3 coding sequence is TGTGCCAGCAGGACGACAGGGGACAATCAGCCCCAGCATTTT. Translation: CASRTTGDNQPQHF.

The sample holds a few counts of this clonotype. V usage is TRBV4-2 and J usage is TRBJ1-2, with 10 bases aligning to TRBD1. This CDR3 has 15 residues. Losses at the gene ends were 5 bases for V and 8 bases for J; bases not matched to a gene: 11. Per the germline V gene, CDR1 is LGHNA and CDR2 is YNFKEQ. This chain's CDR3 is CASSGYAGTGDGYTF. CDR3 DNA sequence: TGTGCCAGCAGCGGATATGCCGGGACAGGGGACGGCTACACCTTC.

This clonotype appeared many times. The chain combines TRBV4-3 with TRBJ2-1, with D possibly being TRBD1 (6 bases). The CDR3 consists of 18 residues. V was cut by 0 bases and J by 0 bases, with 15 bases left in between. Germline loops: CDR1 LGHNA, CDR2 YSLEER. The CDR3 DNA follows: TGCGCCAGCAGCCAAGACATTGACAGGCCAAGCTCCTACAATGAGCAGTTCTTC. Protein: CASSQDIDRPSSYNEQFF.

This clonotype was recorded at least ten times. The chain carries TRBV20-1 and TRBJ2-1, with TRBD2 matching over 11 bases. The CDR3 consists of 14 residues. The germline CDR1 and CDR2 sequences are DFQATT and SNEGSKA (reference sequence). Trimming took 5 bases from V and 5 from J; bases not matched to a gene: 5. CDR3 in amino acids: CSAVSGRAHNEQFF. The DNA of the CDR3 is TGCAGTGCTGTTAGCGGGAGGGCCCACAATGAGCAGTTCTTC.

This clonotype occurred a few times. V usage is TRBV5-6 and J usage is TRBJ2-2, with a possible D match to TRBD1 (5 bases). CDR3 length: 12 amino acids. CDR1 and CDR2 (germline): SGHDT, YYEEEE. V was shortened by 10 bases and J by 3 bases, with 10 bases between the two germline ends. The CDR3 protein is CAGHSHTGELFF. The CDR3, as DNA: TGTGCCGGACATTCACACACCGGGGAGCTGTTTTTT.

The chain uses TRBV20-1 and TRBJ1-1; D unclear. V dropped 1 base and J dropped 4 bases, with 13 bases sitting between them. The length of the CDR3 is 14 residues. Germline CDR1 and CDR2: DFQATT and SNEGSKA (reference sequence). This chain's CDR3 is CSARGGVRSTEAFF. For the CDR3, the DNA is TGCAGTGCTAGAGGCGGGGTCAGGTCCACTGAAGCTTTCTTT.

This clonotype was seen a handful of times. The rearrangement links TRBV6-1 to TRBJ1-1; D perhaps matches TRBD1 (5 bases). Trimming took off 0 bases at V and 9 bases at J, with 11 bases between the two ends. CDR3 length: 13 amino acids. Germline values: CDR1 MNHNS, CDR2 SASEGT. The CDR3 nucleotides read TGTGCCAGCAGTGAAGCGGGAGGGACTAAAGCTTTCTTT. This codes for CASSEAGGTKAFF.

This clonotype has only a few counts. The CDR3 sequence is CSAIDQSPYNEQFF. Here the CDR3 DNA reads TGCAGTGCTATAGATCAGAGCCCCTACAATGAGCAGTTCTTC. This chain connects TRBV20-1 to TRBJ2-1; D gene ambiguous. The CDR3 is 14 amino acids. Germline V gives CDR1 DFQATT, CDR2 SNEGSKA (reference sequence). Trimming took off 4 bases at V and 2 bases at J, with 12 bases between the two ends.

This clonotype was seen more than once but under ten times. The CDR3 loop is CASSPGVAGGQETQYF. CDR3 DNA sequence: TGTGCCAGCAGTCCCGGGGTAGCGGGGGGTCAAGAGACCCAGTACTTC. The chain is built from TRBV28 and TRBJ2-5; the match to TRBD2 covers 10 bases. This CDR3 has 16 amino acids. Germline V gene sequence: CDR1 MDHEN, CDR2 SYDVKM. With V trimmed by 5 bases and J by 2 bases, 8 bases remained unmatched. The whole variable domain, filled in from reference TRBV28 and TRBJ2-5, reads DVKVTQSSRYLVKRTGEKVFLECVQDMDHENMFWYRQDPGLGLRLIYFSYDVKMKEKGDIPEGYSVSREKKERFSLILESASTNQTSMYLCASSPGVAGGQETQYFGPGTRLLVL.

In this sample, this clonotype turned up many times. The V call is TRBV2, the J call TRBJ1-4, with unresolved D. CDR1 is SNHLY, CDR2 FYNNEI, per germline. The CDR3 contains 13 residues. Trimming removed 7 bases at V and 2 bases at J, with 8 bases between. CDR3 amino acids: CASKRQTNEKLFF. In DNA form, the CDR3 reads TGTGCCAGCAAGAGGCAGACTAATGAAAAACTGTTTTTT.